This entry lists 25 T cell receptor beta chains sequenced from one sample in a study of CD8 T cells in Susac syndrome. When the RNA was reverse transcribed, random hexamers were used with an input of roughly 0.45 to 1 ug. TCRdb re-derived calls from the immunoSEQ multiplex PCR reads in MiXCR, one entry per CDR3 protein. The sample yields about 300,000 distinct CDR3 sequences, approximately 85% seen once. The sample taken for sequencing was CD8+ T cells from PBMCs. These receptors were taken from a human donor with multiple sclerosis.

The CDR3: CASSVGLDYEQYF. DNA of the CDR3: TGTGCCAGCAGCGTAGGACTAGATTACGAGCAGTACTTC. The J gene is TRBJ2-7, the V gene TRBV9, with a weak D call TRBD2 (6 bases). The CDR3 consists of 13 residues. Germline CDR1 SGDLS, CDR2 YYNGEE. V was pared by 0 bases and J by 4 bases, with 8 bases between.

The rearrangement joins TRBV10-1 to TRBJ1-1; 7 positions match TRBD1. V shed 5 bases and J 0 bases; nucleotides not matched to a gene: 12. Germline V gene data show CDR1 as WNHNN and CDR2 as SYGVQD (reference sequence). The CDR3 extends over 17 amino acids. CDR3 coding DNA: TGCGCCAGCAGTTCGGGACAGTTAAGGAAGATGAACACTGAAGCTTTCTTT. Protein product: CASSSGQLRKMNTEAFF.

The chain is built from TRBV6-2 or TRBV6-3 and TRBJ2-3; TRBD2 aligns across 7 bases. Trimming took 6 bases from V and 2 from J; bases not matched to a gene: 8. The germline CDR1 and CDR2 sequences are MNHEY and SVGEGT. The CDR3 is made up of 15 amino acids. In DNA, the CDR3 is TGTGCCAGCAGACCTCTAGCGGACTTCACAGATACGCAGTATTTT. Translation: CASRPLADFTDTQYF.

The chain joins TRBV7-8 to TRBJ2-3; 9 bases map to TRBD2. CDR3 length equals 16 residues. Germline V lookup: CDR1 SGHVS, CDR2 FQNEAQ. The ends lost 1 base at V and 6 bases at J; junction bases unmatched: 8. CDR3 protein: CASSLVVTSGRDTQYF. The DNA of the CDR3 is TGTGCCAGCAGCTTAGTGGTAACTAGCGGGCGCGATACGCAGTATTTT.

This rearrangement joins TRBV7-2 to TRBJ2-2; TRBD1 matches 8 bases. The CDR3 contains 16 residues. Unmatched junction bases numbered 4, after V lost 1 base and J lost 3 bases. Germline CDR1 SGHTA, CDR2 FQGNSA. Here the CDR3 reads CASSLDQGADTGELFF. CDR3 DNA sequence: TGTGCCAGCAGCTTAGACCAGGGGGCGGACACCGGGGAGCTGTTTTTT.

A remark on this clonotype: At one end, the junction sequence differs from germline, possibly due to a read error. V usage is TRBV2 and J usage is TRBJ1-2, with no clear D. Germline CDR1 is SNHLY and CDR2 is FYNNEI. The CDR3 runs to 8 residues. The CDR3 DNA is TGTGCCAGCAGTCCGACTTCTTTC. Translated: CASSPTSF.

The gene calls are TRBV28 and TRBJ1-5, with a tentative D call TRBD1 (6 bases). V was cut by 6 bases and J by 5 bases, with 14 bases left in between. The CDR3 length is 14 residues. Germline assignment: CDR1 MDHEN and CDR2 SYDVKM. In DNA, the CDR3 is TGTGCCAGCAGAGGGGGATGGGTGGATCAGCCCCAGCATTTT. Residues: CASRGGWVDQPQHF.

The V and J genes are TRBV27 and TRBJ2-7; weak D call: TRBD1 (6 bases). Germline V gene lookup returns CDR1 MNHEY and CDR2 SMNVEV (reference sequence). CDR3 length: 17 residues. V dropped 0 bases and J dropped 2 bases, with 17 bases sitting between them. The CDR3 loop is CASSLSAPGVGTYEQYF. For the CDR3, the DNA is TGTGCCAGCAGTTTATCGGCCCCAGGGGTGGGAACCTACGAGCAGTACTTC.

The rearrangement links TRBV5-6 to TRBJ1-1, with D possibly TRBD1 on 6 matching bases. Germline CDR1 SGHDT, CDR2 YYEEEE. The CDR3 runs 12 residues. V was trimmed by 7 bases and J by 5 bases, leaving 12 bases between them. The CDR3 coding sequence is TGTGCCAGCTTTCTAGGGGGGACTGAAGCTTTCTTT. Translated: CASFLGGTEAFF.

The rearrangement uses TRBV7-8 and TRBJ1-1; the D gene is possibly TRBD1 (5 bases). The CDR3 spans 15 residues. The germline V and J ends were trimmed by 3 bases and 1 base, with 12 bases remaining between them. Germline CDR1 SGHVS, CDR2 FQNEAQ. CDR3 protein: CASSFRRGGNTEAFF. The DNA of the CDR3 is TGTGCCAGCAGCTTCAGACGGGGGGGGAACACTGAAGCTTTCTTT.

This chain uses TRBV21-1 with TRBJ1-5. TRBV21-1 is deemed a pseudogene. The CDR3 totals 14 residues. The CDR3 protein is CASSKQGGNQPQHF. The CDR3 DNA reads TGTGCCAGCAGCAAACAGGGAGGAAATCAGCCCCAGCATTTT.

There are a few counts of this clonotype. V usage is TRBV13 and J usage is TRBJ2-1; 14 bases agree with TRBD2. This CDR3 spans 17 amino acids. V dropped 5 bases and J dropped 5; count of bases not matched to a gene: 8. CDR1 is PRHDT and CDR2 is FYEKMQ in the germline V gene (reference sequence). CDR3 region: CASSPRLAGGPHNEQFF. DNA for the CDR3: TGTGCCAGCAGCCCGAGACTAGCGGGAGGGCCGCACAATGAGCAGTTCTTC.

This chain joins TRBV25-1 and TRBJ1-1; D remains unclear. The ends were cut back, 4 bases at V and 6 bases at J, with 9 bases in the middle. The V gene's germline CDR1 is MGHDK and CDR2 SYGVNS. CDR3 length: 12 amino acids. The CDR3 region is CASSGITSEAFF. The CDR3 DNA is TGTGCCAGCAGTGGTATAACATCTGAAGCTTTCTTT.

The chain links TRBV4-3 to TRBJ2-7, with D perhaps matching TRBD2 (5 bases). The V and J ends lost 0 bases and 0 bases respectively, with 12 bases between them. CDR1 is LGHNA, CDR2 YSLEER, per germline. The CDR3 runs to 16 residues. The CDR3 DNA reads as TGCGCCAGCAGCCAAGAAGGAGGCGGGCACTCCTACGAGCAGTACTTC. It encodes CASSQEGGGHSYEQYF.

CDR3 amino acids: CASSSRQGGYEQYF. The CDR3, as DNA: TGTGCCAGCAGTTCCAGACAGGGGGGCTACGAGCAGTACTTC. The chain combines TRBV6-2 or TRBV6-3 with TRBJ2-7; TRBD1 aligns across 9 bases. The CDR3 runs 14 residues. V lost 4 bases to trimming and J lost 3 bases; unmatched junction nucleotides: 4. Germline lookup yields CDR1 MNHEY and CDR2 SVGEGT.

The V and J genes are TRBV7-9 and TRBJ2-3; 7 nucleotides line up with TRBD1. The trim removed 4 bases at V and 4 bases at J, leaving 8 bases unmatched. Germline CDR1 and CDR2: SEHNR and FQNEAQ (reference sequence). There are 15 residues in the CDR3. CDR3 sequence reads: CASSSIDRVADTQYF. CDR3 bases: TGTGCCAGCAGCTCGATCGACAGGGTCGCAGATACGCAGTATTTT.

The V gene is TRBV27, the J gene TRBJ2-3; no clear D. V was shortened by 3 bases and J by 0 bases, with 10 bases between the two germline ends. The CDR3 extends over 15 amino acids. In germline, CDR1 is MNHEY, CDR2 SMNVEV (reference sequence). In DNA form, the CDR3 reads TGTGCCAGCAGTTTTACTCCATCTAGCACAGATACGCAGTATTTT. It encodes CASSFTPSSTDTQYF.

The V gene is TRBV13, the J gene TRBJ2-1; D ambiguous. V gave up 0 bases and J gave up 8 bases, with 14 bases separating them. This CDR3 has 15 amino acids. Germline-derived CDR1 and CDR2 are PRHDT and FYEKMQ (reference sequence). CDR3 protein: CASSLGFRRVDEQFF. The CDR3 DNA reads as TGTGCCAGCAGCTTAGGTTTCCGACGGGTGGATGAGCAGTTCTTC. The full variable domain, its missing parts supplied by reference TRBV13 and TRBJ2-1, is AAGVIQSPRHLIKEKRETATLKCYPIPRHDTVYWYQQGPGQDPQFLISFYEKMQSDKGSIPDRFSAQQFSDYHSELNMSSLELGDSALYFCASSLGFRRVDEQFFGPGTRLTVL.

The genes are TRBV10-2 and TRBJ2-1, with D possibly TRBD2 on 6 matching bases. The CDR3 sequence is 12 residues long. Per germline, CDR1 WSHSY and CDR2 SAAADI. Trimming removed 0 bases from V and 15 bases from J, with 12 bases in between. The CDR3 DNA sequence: TGCGCCAGCAGTGAGTCCTTGGGGGGTCGGTTCTTC. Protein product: CASSESLGGRFF.

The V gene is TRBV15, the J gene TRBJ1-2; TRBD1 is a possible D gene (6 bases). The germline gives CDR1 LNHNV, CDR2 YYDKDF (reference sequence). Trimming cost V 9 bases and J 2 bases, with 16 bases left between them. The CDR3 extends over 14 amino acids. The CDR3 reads CATGPGHTNYGYTF. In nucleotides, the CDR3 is TGTGCCACGGGACCGGGACACACGAACTATGGCTACACCTTC.

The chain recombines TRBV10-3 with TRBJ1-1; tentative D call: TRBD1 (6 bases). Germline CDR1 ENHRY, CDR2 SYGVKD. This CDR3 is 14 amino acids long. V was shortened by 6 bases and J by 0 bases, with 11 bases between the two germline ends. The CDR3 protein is CAIRVTGLNTEAFF. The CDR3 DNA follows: TGTGCCATCAGGGTGACAGGACTGAACACTGAAGCTTTCTTT.

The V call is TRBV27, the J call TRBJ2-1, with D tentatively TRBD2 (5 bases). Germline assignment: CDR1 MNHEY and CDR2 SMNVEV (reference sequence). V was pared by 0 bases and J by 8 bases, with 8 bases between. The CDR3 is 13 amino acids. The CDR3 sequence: CASSLSRRHEQFF. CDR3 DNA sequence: TGTGCCAGCAGTTTATCTAGGAGGCATGAGCAGTTCTTC.

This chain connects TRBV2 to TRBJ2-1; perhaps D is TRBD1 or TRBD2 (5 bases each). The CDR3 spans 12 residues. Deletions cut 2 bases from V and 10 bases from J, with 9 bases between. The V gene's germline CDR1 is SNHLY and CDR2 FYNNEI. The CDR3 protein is CASSEPGPEQFF. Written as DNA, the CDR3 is TGTGCCAGCAGTGAACCGGGACCCGAGCAGTTCTTC.

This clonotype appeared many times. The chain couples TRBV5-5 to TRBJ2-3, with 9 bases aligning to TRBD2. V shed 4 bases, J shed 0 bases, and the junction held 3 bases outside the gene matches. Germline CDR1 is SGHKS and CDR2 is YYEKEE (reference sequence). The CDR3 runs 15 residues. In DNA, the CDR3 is TGTGCCAGCAGCCCAGGACTAGCGAGCACAGATACGCAGTATTTT. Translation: CASSPGLASTDTQYF.

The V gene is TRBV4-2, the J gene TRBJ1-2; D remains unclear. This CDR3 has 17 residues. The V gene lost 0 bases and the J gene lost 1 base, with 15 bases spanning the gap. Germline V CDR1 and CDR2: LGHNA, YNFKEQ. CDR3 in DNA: TGTGCCAGCAGCCAAGAATTCGGTGGGTTTTTTAACTATGGCTACACCTTC. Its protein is CASSQEFGGFFNYGYTF.